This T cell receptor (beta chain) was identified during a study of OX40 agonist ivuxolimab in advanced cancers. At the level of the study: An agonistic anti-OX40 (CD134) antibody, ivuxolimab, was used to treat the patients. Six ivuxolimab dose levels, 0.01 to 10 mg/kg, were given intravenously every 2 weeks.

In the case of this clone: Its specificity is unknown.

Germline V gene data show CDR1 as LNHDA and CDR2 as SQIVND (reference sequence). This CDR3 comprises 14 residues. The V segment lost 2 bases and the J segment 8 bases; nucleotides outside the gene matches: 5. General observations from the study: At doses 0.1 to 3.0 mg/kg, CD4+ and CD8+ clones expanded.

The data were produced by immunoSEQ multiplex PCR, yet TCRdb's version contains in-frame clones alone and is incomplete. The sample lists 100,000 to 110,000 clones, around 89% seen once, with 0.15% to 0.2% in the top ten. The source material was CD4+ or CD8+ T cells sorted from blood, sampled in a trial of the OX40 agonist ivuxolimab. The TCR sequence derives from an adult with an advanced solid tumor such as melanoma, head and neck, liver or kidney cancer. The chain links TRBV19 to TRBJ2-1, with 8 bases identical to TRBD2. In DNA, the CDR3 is TGTGCCAGTAGTATATTTGCGGGAGGTCATGAGCAGTTCTTC. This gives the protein CASSIFAGGHEQFF. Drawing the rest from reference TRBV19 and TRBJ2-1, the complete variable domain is DGGITQSPKYLFRKEGQNVTLSCEQNLNHDAMYWYRQDPGQGLRLIYYSQIVNDFQKGDIAEGYSVSREKKESFPLTVTSAQKNPTAFYLCASSIFAGGHEQFFGPGTRLTVL.